This note documents a single T cell receptor (beta chain) sequence. The antigen is not known. V was shortened by 0 bases and J by 5 bases, with 11 bases between the two germline ends. Per germline, CDR1 MNHEY and CDR2 SMNVEV (reference sequence). This CDR3 is 15 amino acids long. The data derive from a study of OX40 agonist ivuxolimab in advanced cancers. Study-level information: Dose-escalation patients had hepatocellular carcinoma, melanoma, renal cell or head and neck cancer. Overall study results and limits: More expanded clones were found, on average, in CD8+ than in CD4+ T cells.

Libraries were prepared by immunoSEQ multiplex PCR; TCRdb keeps only in-frame clonotypes and omits some of them. The table records 20,000 to 25,000 clones, more than 75% of them present only once. The chain links TRBV27 to TRBJ1-5; the D gene is possibly TRBD1 (5 bases). The clonotype was recovered from an adult with an advanced solid tumor such as melanoma, head and neck, liver or kidney cancer. The sequences come from CD4+ or CD8+ T cells sorted from blood, collected in a trial of the OX40 agonist ivuxolimab. The CDR3: CASSLSRRGDQPQHF. The CDR3 DNA is TGTGCCAGCAGTTTATCGCGGCGGGGCGATCAGCCCCAGCATTTT.